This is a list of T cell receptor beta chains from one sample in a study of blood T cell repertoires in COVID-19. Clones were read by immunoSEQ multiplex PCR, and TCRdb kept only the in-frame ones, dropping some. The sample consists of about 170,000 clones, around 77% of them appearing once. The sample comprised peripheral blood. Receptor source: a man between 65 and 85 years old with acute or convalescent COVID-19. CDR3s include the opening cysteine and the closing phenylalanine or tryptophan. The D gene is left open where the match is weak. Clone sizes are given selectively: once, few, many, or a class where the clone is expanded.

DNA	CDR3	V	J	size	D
TGTGCCAGTCGGGACAGCTACACCGGGGAGCTGTTTTTT	CASRDSYTGELFF	TRBV6-6	TRBJ2-2	few	TRBD1
TGTGCCAGCATGGCGGACTCCTACAATGAGCAGTTCTTC	CASMADSYNEQFF	TRBV3-1/TRBV3-2	TRBJ2-1	-	-
TGTGCCACCAGTGACCCATTCTCCGGGACTAGAGAGGAGATTGGTACGCAGTATTTT	CATSDPFSGTREEIGTQYF	TRBV24-1	TRBJ2-3	few	TRBD2
TGTGCCAGCAGTTTAGGGTCCGGGACAACCTACGAGCAGTACTTC	CASSLGSGTTYEQYF	TRBV28	TRBJ2-7	once	-
TGTGCCAGCAGTGCGCTAGCGGGGGGAACTAGCACAGATACGCAGTATTTT	CASSALAGGTSTDTQYF	TRBV2	TRBJ2-3	once	TRBD2
TGTGCCTGGAGTTTGCAGGGGGAGGTCGGCACTGAAGCTTTCTTT	CAWSLQGEVGTEAFF	TRBV30	TRBJ1-1	-	TRBD1
TGTGCCACCAGTGATTTTCGTCGCGGCAGGGGGAACTATGGCTACACCTTC	CATSDFRRGRGNYGYTF	TRBV24-1	TRBJ1-2	few	TRBD1
TGTGCCAGCAGCTTGGGGACAGGCACGAATCAGCCCCAGCATTTT	CASSLGTGTNQPQHF	TRBV5-4	TRBJ1-5	-	TRBD1
TGCGCCAGCAGCCCGGCCCCCCAGGGGACGGGGGAGACCCAGTACTTC	CASSPAPQGTGETQYF	TRBV5-1	TRBJ2-5	-	-
TGTGCCAGTAGTATCCAGGGGCCCAGCTCAATAGCCTACGAGCAGTACTTC	CASSIQGPSSIAYEQYF	TRBV19	TRBJ2-7	-	-
TGTGCCAGCAGCTTTAACGGGGGTGGGGAAGAGACCCAGTACTTC	CASSFNGGGEETQYF	TRBV5-6	TRBJ2-5	-	-
TGTGCCAGTAGTTCCGGGGGAGCAGCCGGGGAGCTGTTTTTT	CASSSGGAAGELFF	TRBV19	TRBJ2-2	-	-
TGTGCCAGCAGAACAGGGGGCCGCACAGATACGCAGTATTTT	CASRTGGRTDTQYF	TRBV9	TRBJ2-3	-	TRBD1
TGCGCCAGCAGCTCTGGACTTTGGGCAGGGGGCGTCGGCTACACCTTC	CASSSGLWAGGVGYTF	TRBV5-1	TRBJ1-2	-	TRBD1
TGTGCCAGCAGCCGAAATTGGGGCCCCGCCGCAGATACGCAGTATTTT	CASSRNWGPAADTQYF	TRBV11-3	TRBJ2-3	-	-
TGTGCCAGCAGCCAAGCCCCCCCGGGGGCCCCAATGGGTAGACAGGGTCAGCCCCAGCATTTT	CASSQAPPGAPMGRQGQPQHF	TRBV3-1/TRBV3-2	TRBJ1-5	once	TRBD1
TGTGCCAGCCTCTCAGGGGTATTAAACACTGAAGCTTTCTTT	CASLSGVLNTEAFF	TRBV28	TRBJ1-1	-	-
TGTGCCAGCAGCCTGGCGGGGGGATCGAACTATGGCTACACCTTC	CASSLAGGSNYGYTF	TRBV28	TRBJ1-2	-	-
TGTGCCAGCTCACAGGAGGCAGAAGCCTACGAGCAGTACTTC	CASSQEAEAYEQYF	TRBV18	TRBJ2-7	once	-
TGTGCCACCAGTGACCCAGGACAGGGCGACACCGGGGAGCTGTTTTTT	CATSDPGQGDTGELFF	TRBV24-1	TRBJ2-2	many	TRBD1
TGTGCCAGCAGCATTCAGGGCAATCAGCCCCAGCATTTT	CASSIQGNQPQHF	TRBV11-2	TRBJ1-5	-	-
TGTGCCAGCAGCTTGGCTAGCGGGGGGTTCACAGATACGCAGTATTTT	CASSLASGGFTDTQYF	TRBV5-4	TRBJ2-3	-	TRBD2